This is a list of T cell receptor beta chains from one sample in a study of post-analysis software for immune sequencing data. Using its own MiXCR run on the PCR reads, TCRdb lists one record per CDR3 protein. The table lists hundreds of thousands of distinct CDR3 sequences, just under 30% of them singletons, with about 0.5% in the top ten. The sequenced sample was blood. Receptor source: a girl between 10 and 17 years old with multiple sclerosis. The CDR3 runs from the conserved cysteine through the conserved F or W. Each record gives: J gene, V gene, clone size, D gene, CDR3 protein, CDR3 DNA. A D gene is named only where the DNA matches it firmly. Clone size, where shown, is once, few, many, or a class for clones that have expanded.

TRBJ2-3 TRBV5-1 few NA CASSLWRDADTQYF TGCGCCAGCAGCTTGTGGAGGGACGCAGATACGCAGTATTTT
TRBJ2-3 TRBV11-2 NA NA CASSLDRTYSTDTRYF TGTGCCAGCAGCTTAGACCGGACCTACTCAACAGATACGCGGTATTTT
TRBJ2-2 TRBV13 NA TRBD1 CASSPGQGVAGELFF TGTGCCAGCAGCCCGGGACAGGGGGTAGCCGGGGAGCTGTTTTTT
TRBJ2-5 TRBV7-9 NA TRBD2 CASTLLGLAGGAETQYF TGTGCCAGCACCCTTCTGGGACTAGCGGGAGGAGCGGAGACCCAGTACTTC
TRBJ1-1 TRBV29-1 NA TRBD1 CSVDGQGHTEAFF TGCAGCGTTGATGGACAGGGACACACTGAAGCTTTCTTT
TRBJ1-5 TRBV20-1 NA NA CSARDLRRGNQPQHF TGCAGTGCTAGAGATCTTAGGAGGGGGAATCAGCCCCAGCATTTT
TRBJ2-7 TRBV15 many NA CATSSPLRLDEQYF TGTGCCACCAGCAGCCCCTTGCGGTTGGACGAGCAGTACTTC
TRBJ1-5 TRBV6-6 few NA CASITPGTQPQHF TGTGCCAGCATCACTCCCGGGACCCAGCCCCAGCATTTT
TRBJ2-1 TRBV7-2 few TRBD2 CASRASGSRGEQFF TGTGCCTCCAGAGCTAGCGGGAGTAGGGGTGAGCAGTTCTTC
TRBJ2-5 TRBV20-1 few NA CSARPRTLLIPQYF TGCAGTGCTAGACCAAGGACTCTTTTAATCCCCCAGTACTTC
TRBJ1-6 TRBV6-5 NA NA CASSYRGGGSPLHF TGTGCCAGCAGTTACAGGGGAGGAGGTTCACCCCTCCACTTT
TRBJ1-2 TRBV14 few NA CASSPRGGDGYTF TGTGCCAGCAGCCCCAGGGGAGGAGATGGCTACACCTTC
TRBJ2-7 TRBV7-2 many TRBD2 CASSPFRTSGYEQYF TGTGCCAGCAGCCCCTTCAGGACTAGCGGTTACGAGCAGTACTTC
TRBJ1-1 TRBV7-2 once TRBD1 CASRMTGGRNTEAFF TGTGCCAGCAGAATGACAGGGGGAAGGAACACTGAAGCTTTCTTT
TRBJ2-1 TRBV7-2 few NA CASSLAGGGGGRYNEQFF TGTGCCAGCAGCTTAGCTGGAGGAGGAGGGGGACGGTACAATGAGCAGTTCTTC
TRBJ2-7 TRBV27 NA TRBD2 CASSFGLAGAPGYEQYF TGTGCCAGCAGTTTCGGGCTAGCGGGAGCGCCCGGCTACGAGCAGTACTTC
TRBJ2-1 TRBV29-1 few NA CSAQERYNEQFF TGCAGCGCCCAAGAGCGGTACAATGAGCAGTTCTTC
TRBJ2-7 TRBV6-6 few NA CASSQVVPSYEQYF TGTGCCAGCAGTCAGGTTGTCCCATCCTACGAGCAGTACTTC
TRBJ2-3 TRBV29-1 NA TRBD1 CNYRGGTDTQYF TGCAACTACAGGGGTGGCACAGATACGCAGTATTTT
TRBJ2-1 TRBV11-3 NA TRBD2 CASSLGRRGAGGEQFF TGTGCCAGCAGCTTAGGACGACGGGGGGCGGGAGGTGAGCAGTTCTTC
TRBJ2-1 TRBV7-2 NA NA CASSTPFASQQFF TGTGCCAGCAGCACTCCCTTTGCCTCCCAGCAGTTCTTC
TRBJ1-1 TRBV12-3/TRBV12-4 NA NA CASSCRPANTEAFF TGTGCCAGCAGTTGTCGTCCAGCGAACACTGAAGCTTTCTTT
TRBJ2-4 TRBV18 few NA CASSPGGTRKNIQYF TGTGCCAGCTCACCAGGAGGGACAAGGAAAAACATTCAGTACTTC
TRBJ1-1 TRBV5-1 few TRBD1 CASSLATGGTEAFF TGCGCCAGCAGCTTGGCCACAGGGGGCACTGAAGCTTTCTTT
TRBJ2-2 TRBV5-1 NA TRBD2 CASSLAGGRFAGELFF TGCGCCAGCAGCTTAGCGGGGGGGCGCTTCGCCGGGGAGCTGTTTTTT
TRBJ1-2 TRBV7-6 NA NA CASSLTLGYGYTF TGTGCCAGCAGCTTAACGTTAGGGTATGGCTACACCTTC
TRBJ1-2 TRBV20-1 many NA CSAPRVGLSGYTF TGCAGTGCTCCCAGGGTTGGTTTAAGTGGCTACACCTTC
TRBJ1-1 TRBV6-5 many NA CASSYSRNTEAFF TGTGCCAGCAGTTACTCGCGAAACACTGAAGCTTTCTTT
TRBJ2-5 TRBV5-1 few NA CASSVPSRETQYF TGCGCCAGCAGCGTACCTTCAAGAGAGACCCAGTACTTC
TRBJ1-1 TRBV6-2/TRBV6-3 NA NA CASSLYWGSEMNTEAFF TGTGCCAGCAGTTTGTACTGGGGGAGCGAAATGAACACTGAAGCTTTCTTT
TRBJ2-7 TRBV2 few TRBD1 CASSKGQGEYF TGTGCCAGCAGCAAAGGGCAGGGGGAGTACTTC
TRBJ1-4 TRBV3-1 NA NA CATRMQGFDEKLFF TGTGCCACTAGGATGCAGGGGTTTGATGAAAAACTGTTTTTT
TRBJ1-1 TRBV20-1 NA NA CSARWGRLGTEAFF TGCAGTGCTAGATGGGGTCGTTTGGGCACTGAAGCTTTCTTT
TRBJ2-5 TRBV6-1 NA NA CASGRQVQETQYF TGTGCCAGCGGAAGACAGGTTCAAGAGACCCAGTACTTC
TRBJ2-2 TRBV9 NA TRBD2 CASSASGGNTGELFF TGTGCCAGCAGCGCTAGCGGGGGGAACACCGGGGAGCTGTTTTTT
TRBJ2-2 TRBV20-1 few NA CSARDPRLHSANTGELFF TGCAGTGCTAGAGACCCCCGGCTGCACAGCGCGAACACCGGGGAGCTGTTTTTT
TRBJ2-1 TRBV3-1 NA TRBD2 CASSHPRGRGGNEQFF TGTGCCAGCAGCCACCCCCGGGGGCGGGGGGGCAATGAGCAGTTCTTC
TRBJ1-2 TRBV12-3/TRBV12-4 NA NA CASSRPGGASGYTF TGTGCCAGCAGCCGTCCTGGGGGAGCTTCTGGCTACACCTTC
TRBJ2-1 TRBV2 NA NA CASSEDTGRTYNEQFF TGTGCCAGCAGTGAAGATACAGGCCGAACCTACAATGAGCAGTTCTTC
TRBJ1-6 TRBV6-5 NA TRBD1 CASSYSQGAYNSPLHF TGTGCCAGCAGTTACTCGCAGGGGGCGTATAATTCACCCCTCCACTTT
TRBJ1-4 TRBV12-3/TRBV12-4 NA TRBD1 CASRRTGAANEKRFF TGTGCCAGCAGGCGTACAGGGGCGGCTAATGAAAAACGGTTTTTT
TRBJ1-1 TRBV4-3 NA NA CASSLGEGGGWVNTEAFF TGCGCCAGCAGCCTGGGCGAGGGGGGAGGGTGGGTGAACACTGAAGCTTTCTTT
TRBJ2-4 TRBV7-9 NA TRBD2 CASSPLSSGGGEQYF TGTGCCAGCAGCCCGCTTTCTAGCGGGGGAGGGGAGCAGTACTTC
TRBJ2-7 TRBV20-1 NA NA CSASRAYEQYF TGCAGTGCTAGTCGGGCTTACGAGCAGTACTTC
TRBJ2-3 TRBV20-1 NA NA CSAREGGGPDTQYF TGCAGTGCTAGAGAGGGCGGGGGCCCAGATACGCAGTATTTT
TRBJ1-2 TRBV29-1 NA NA CSILDRRYGYTF TGCAGCATACTGGACCGCCGCTATGGCTACACCTTC
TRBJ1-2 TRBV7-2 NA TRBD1 CASGLSVTGPGGYTF TGTGCCAGCGGCTTAAGCGTGACAGGGCCGGGCGGCTACACCTTC
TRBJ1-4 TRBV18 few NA CASSLTGPGANEKLFF TGTGCCAGCTCACTAACAGGACCCGGAGCTAATGAAAAACTGTTTTTT
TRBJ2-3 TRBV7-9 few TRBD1 CASSGDRETDTQYF TGTGCCAGCAGCGGGGACAGGGAAACAGATACGCAGTATTTT
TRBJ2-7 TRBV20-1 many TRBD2 CSAPTGGSPLDEQYF TGCAGTGCTCCGACGGGGGGATCTCCACTAGACGAGCAGTACTTC
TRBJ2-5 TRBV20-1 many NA CSARDTAFAPGTQYF TGCAGTGCTAGAGACACCGCGTTCGCTCCTGGGACCCAGTACTTC
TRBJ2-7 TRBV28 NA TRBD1 CASSLSGQEYEQYF TGTGCCAGCAGTTTATCCGGACAGGAGTACGAGCAGTACTTC
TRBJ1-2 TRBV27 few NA CASSFTGREASPYGYTF TGTGCCAGCAGTTTCACGGGCCGGGAGGCGAGCCCTTATGGCTACACCTTC